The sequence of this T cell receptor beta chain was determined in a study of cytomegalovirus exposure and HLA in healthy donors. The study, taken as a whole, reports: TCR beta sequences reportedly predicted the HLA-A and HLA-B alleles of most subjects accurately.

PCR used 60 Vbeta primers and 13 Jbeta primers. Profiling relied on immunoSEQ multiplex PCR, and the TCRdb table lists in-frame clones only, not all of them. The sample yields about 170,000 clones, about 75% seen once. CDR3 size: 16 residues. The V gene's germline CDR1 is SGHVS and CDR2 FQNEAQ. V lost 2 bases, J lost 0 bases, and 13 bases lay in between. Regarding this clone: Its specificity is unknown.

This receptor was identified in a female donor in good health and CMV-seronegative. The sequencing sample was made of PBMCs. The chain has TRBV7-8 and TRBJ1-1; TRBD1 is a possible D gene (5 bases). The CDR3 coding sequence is TGTGCCAGCAGCTTATCTCGGGGGGACCTGAACACTGAAGCTTTCTTT. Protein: CASSLSRGDLNTEAFF.